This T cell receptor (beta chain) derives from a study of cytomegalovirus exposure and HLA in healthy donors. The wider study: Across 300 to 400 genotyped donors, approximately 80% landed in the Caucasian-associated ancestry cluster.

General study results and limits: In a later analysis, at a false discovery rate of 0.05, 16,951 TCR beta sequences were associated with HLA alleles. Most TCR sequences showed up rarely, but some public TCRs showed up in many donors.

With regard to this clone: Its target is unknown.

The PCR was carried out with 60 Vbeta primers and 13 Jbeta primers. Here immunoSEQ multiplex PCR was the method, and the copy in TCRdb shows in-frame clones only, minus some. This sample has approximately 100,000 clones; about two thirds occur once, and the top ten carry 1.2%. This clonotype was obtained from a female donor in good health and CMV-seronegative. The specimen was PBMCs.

The CDR3 reads CASSWDRGDYGYTF. The CDR3, as DNA: TGTGCCAGCAGCTGGGACAGGGGGGACTATGGCTACACCTTC. The chain links TRBV6-5 to TRBJ1-2; 11 bases map to TRBD1. The CDR3 has 14 residues. The V segment lost 6 bases and the J segment 3 bases; nucleotides outside the gene matches: 3. The V gene's germline CDR1 is MNHEY and CDR2 SVGAGI.